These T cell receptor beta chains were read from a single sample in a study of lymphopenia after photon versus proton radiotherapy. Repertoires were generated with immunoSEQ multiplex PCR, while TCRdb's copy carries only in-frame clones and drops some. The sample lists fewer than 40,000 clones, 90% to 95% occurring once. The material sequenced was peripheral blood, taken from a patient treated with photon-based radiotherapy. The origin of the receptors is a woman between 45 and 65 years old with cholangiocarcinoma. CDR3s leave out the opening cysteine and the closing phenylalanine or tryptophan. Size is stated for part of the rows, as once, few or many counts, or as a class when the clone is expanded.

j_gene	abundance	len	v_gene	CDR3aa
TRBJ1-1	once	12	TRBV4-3	ASSQEGMPKRAF
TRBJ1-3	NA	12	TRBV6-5	ASRVGPSGNTIY
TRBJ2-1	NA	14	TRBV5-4	ASRAGQTSSYNEQF
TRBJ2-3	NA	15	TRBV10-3	AISGSGGAGGTDTQY
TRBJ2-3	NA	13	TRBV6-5	ASRSLAGSTDTQY
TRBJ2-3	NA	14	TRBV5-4	ASSLPGAGGQDTQY
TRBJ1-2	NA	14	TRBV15	ATSRETGGVGYGYT
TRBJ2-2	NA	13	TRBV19	ATRWGQTGTGELF
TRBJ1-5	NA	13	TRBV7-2	ASSLEWGRAQPQH
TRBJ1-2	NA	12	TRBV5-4	ASSLELSYAGYT
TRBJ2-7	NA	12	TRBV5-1	ASSPDRGTYEQY
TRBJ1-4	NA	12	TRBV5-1	ASSLEGGNEKLF
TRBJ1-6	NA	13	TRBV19	ASRKDRSYNSPLH
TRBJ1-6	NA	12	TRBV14	ASTRGAANSPLH
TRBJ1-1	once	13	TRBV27	ASSLLASPGTDAF
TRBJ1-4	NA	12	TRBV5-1	ASSHGRTNEKLF
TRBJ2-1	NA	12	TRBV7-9	ASSLQGPYNEQF
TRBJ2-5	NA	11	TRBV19	ASSSQPQETQY
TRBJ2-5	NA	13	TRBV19	ASSIAGLRRETQY
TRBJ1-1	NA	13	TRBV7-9	ASSSTGVRDTEAF
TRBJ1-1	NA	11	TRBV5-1	ASTRTGSTEAF
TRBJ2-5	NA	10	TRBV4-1	ASSQEGETQY
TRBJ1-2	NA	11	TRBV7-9	ASSQTGLDGYT
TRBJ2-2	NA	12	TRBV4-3	ASRTGYYTGELF
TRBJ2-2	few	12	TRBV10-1	ASRDSPNTGELF
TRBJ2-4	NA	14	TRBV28	ASSLFRGIAKNIQY
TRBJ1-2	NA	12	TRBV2	ASRGQRANYGYT
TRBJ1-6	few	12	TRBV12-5	ASGRQEGSTPLH
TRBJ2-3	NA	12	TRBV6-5	ASSFDRSTDTQY
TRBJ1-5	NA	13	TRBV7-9	ASSSAQLGNQPQH
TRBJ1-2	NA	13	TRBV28	ASSLSNRVGDGYT
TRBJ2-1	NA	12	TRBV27	ASRSGGLYNEQF
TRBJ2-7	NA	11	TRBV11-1	ASSSDRVYEQY
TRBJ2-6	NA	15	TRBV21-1	ASNTTGVTSGANVLT
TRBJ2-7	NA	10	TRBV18	ASSPDRHEQY
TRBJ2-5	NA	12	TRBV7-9	ASSLAGPGETQY
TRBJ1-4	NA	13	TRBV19	ASSITSGVGEKLF
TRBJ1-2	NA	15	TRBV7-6	ASSLGSAGTSLRGYT
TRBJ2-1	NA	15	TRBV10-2	ASSESVWRGGRNEQF
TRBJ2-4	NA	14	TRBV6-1	ASSAQGIAAKNIQY
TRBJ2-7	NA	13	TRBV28	ASSSTGEVSYEQY
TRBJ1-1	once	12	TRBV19	ASSIDFRGTEAF
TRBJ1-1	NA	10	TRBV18	ASTDGYSEAF
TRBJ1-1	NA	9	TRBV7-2	ASSLGSVLG
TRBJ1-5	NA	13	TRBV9	ASGGDDRAGQPQH
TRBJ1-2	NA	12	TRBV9	ASSVALGKMGYT